This TCR beta chain derives from a study of blood T cell repertoires in COVID-19. Turning to the study itself: PBMCs, B-cell-depleted T cells, or T cells were the source of the cDNA or gDNA that made up the material.

The method was immunoSEQ multiplex PCR; TCRdb's version includes in-frame clones alone and lacks a portion of them. The data contain around 280,000 clones, around nine tenths of them singletons. Germline-derived CDR1 and CDR2 are SGHAT and FQNNGV. The ends were cut back, 1 base at V and 5 bases at J, with 17 bases in the middle. This CDR3 contains 17 residues. This receptor was obtained from a man aged 65 to 79 with acute or convalescent COVID-19. This sequence joins TRBV11-2 and TRBJ2-2; D is perhaps TRBD2 (5 bases). The sequencing input was peripheral blood. The CDR3 coding sequence is TGTGCCAGCAGCTTAGTAGGGCCGGGGTCGGCAACCGGGGAGCTGTTTTTT. It codes for CASSLVGPGSATGELFF.